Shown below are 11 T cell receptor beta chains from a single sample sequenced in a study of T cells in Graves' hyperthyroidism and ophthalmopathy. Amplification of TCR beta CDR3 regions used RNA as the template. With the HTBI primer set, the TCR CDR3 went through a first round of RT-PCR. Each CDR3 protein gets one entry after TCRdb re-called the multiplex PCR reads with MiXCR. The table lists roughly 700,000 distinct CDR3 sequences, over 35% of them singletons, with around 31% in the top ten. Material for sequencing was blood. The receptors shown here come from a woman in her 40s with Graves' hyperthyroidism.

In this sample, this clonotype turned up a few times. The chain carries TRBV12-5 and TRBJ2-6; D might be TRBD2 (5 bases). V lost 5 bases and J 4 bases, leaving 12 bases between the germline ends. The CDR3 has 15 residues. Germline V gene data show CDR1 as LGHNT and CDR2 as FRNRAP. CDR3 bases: TGTGCTAGTGGTGATGGACTGGGGGGGGCCAACGTCCTGACTTTC. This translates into CASGDGLGGANVLTF.

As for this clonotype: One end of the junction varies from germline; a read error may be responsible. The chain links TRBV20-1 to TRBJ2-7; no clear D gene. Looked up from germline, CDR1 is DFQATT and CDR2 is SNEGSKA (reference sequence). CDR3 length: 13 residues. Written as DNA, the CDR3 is TGCAGCGCTAGAGACACGTTGGACTACGAGCAGTACTTC. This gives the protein CSARDTLDYEQYF.

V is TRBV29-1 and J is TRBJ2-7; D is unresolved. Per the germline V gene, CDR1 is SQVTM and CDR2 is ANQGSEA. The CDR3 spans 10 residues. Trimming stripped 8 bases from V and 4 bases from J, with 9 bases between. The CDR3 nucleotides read TGCAGCAGTTGGAATTACGAGCAGTACTTC. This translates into CSSWNYEQYF.

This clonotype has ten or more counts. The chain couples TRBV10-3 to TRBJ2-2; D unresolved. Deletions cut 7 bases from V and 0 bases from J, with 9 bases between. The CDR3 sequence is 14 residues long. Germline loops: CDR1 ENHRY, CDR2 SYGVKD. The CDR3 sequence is CAIMGSPNTGELFF. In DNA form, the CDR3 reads TGTGCCATCATGGGCAGCCCGAACACCGGGGAGCTGTTTTTT.

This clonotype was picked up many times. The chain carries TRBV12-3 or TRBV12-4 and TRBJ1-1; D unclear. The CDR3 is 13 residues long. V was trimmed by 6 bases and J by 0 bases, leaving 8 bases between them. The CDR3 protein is CASRPTVNTEAFF. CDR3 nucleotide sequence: TGTGCCAGCAGACCGACGGTGAACACTGAAGCTTTCTTT.

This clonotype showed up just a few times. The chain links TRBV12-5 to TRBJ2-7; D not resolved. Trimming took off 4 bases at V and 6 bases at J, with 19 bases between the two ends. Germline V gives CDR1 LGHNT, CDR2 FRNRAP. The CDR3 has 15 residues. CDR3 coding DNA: TGTGCTAGTGGTTGGGGATCGAGGCAGGTGCGCGAGCAGTACTTC. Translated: CASGWGSRQVREQYF. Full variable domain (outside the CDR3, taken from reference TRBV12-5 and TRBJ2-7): DARVTQTPRHKVTEMGQEVTMRCQPILGHNTVFWYRQTMMQGLELLAYFRNRAPLDDSGMPKDRFSAEMPDATLATLKIQPSEPRDSAVYFCASGWGSRQVREQYFGPGTRLTVT.

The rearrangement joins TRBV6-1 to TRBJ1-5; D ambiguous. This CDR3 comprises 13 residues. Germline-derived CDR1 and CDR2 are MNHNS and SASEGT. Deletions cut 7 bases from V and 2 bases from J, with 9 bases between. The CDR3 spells CASNTVGNQPQHF. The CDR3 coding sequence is TGTGCCAGCAATACCGTTGGCAATCAGCCCCAGCATTTT.

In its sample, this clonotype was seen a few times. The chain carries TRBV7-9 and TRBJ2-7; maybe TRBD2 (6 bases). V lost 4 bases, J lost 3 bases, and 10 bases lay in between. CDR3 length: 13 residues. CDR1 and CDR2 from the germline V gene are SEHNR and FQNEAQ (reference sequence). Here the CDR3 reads CASSWAGHYEQYF. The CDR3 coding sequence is TGTGCCAGCAGCTGGGCGGGGCACTACGAGCAGTACTTC.

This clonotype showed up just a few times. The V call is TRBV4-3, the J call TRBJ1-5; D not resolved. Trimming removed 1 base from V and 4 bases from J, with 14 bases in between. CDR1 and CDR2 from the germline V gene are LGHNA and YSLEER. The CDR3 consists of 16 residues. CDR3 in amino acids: CASSQGGAGANQPQHF. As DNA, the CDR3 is TGCGCCAGCAGCCAAGGAGGCGCAGGAGCTAATCAGCCCCAGCATTTT.

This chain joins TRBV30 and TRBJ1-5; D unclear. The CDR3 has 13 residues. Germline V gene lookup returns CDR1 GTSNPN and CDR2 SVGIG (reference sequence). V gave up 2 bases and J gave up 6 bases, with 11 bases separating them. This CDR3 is CAWSRPGVQPQHF. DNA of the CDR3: TGTGCCTGGAGTCGACCCGGGGTTCAGCCCCAGCATTTT.

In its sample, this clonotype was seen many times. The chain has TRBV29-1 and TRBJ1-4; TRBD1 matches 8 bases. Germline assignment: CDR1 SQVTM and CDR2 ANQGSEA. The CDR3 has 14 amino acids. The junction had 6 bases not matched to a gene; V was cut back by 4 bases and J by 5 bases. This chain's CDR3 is CSVAGQVGNEKLFF. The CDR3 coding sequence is TGCAGCGTTGCGGGACAGGTTGGGAATGAAAAACTGTTTTTT.